This note documents a single T cell receptor (beta chain) sequence. Its target is not known. Naive CD8+ T cells carried a CD45RO-CCR7+CD27+CD95- phenotype. The CDR3 has 14 amino acids. Germline values: CDR1 MNHEY, CDR2 SVGEGT. The sample is drawn from a study of CXCR3-negative and CXCR3-positive naive CD8 T cells. Via 5' RACE with UMI labels, TRB cDNA libraries were prepared. TCRdb re-called the 5' RACE reads and shows each CDR3 protein once, DNA omitted. The table gives tens of thousands of distinct CDR3 sequences; the top ten clones make up roughly 1.6% of it. Study-level results: Sequencing showed both naive subsets with comparably high diversity, and memory CD8+ cells much lower.

Sequenced sample: naive CXCR3- CD8+ T cells from blood. Stated subset: CD45RO-CCR7+CD27+CD95- naive CD8+ T cells lacking CXCR3 (TNR3-). The rearrangement joins TRBV6-2 or TRBV6-3 to TRBJ2-1; TCRdb's D call, TRBD2, is unchecked because there is no DNA. The receptor was derived from a human donor in good health. Some clones in this sample may be carry-over from other donors' samples. The CDR3 sequence is CASMGLVLSNEQFF.